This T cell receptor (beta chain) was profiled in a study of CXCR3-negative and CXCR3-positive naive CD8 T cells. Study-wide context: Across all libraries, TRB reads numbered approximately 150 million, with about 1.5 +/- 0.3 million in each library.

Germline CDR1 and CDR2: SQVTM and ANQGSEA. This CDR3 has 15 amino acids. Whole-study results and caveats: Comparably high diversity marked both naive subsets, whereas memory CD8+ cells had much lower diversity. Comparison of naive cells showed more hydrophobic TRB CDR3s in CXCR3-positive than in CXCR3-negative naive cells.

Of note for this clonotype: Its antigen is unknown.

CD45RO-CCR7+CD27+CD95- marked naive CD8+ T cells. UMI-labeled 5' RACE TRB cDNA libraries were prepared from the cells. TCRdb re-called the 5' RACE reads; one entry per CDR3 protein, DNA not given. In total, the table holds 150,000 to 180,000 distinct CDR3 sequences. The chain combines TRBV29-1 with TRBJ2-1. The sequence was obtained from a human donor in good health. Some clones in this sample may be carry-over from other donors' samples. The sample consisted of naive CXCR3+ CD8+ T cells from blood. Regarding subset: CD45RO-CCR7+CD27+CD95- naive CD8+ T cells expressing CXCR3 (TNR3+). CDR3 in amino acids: CSVELVRESYYEQFF.